This T cell receptor beta chain was sequenced for a study of molecular identifiers for immune sequencing clone quantification. From the PCR reads, TCRdb called clonotypes with MiXCR, one entry per CDR3 protein. The sample carries hundreds of thousands of distinct CDR3 sequences, nearly 20% recorded once. J gave up 3 bases and V 2 bases, and 10 bases lay outside the gene matches. The CDR3 contains 17 residues. In germline, CDR1 is DFQATT, CDR2 SNEGSKA (reference sequence). The V call is TRBV20-1, the J call TRBJ2-1, with 10 bases matching TRBD2. The source of this sequence is a human donor in good health. Some libraries in this study had Jurkat cell RNA spiked in. The sample taken for sequencing was naive CD8+ T cells from blood, with Jurkat cell RNA spiked in. Stated subset: FACS-sorted CD8+CD4-CCR7+CD45RA+ naive T cells. This CDR3 reads CSARWLAGAVGYNEQFF. Here the CDR3 DNA reads TGCAGTGCTAGATGGCTAGCGGGGGCGGTCGGCTACAATGAGCAGTTCTTC.